This T cell receptor beta chain emerged from a study of memory B cells and T cells in multiple sclerosis. With respect to this clone: Its cognate antigen is unknown.

The germline gives CDR1 GTSNPN, CDR2 SVGIG (reference sequence). Trimming stripped 4 bases from V and 1 base from J, with 7 bases between. The CDR3 totals 12 residues. Profiling relied on immunoSEQ multiplex PCR, and the TCRdb table lists in-frame clones only, not all of them. The sample yields more than 12,000 clones, 69% seen once. Regarding the study as a whole: Clone-set sizes differed between compartments, so shared clonotype counts needed normalization.

What was sequenced was memory (CD45RO+) CD4+ T cells from blood. This TCR was sampled from a human donor with multiple sclerosis. This chain links TRBV30 with TRBJ1-1; D remains unclear. The CDR3 here is CAWIEGNTEAFF. The CDR3 region has the DNA TGTGCCTGGATTGAGGGGAACACTGAAGCTTTCTTT.